The next 3 T cell receptor beta chains were all read from a single sample in a study of blood T cell repertoires in COVID-19. The method was immunoSEQ multiplex PCR; TCRdb's version includes in-frame clones alone and lacks a portion of them. The sample contains over 300,000 clones, roughly 89% of which appear only once. Sequences were obtained from peripheral blood. The origin of the receptors is a man younger than 35 with active or convalescent COVID-19.

This clone has a handful of counts. This sequence joins TRBV2 and TRBJ1-6; 9 positions match TRBD1. J gave up 7 bases and V 5 bases, and 3 bases lay outside the gene matches. This CDR3 comprises 14 residues. The germline gives CDR1 SNHLY, CDR2 FYNNEI. CDR3 bases: TGTGCCAGCAGTCGGGACAGGGACAATTCACCCCTCCACTTT. It codes for CASSRDRDNSPLHF.

The table lists this clone with a count of one. The gene calls are TRBV5-1 and TRBJ2-2; 7 bases fit TRBD1. The V gene's germline CDR1 is SGHRS and CDR2 YFSETQ. CDR3 size: 15 residues. V shed 4 bases, J shed 7 bases, and the junction held 10 bases outside the gene matches. Here the CDR3 DNA reads TGCGCCAGCAGCCCAACCGGGACAGTCAACGGGGAGCTGTTTTTT. Its translation is CASSPTGTVNGELFF. The whole variable domain, remainder taken from reference TRBV5-1 and TRBJ2-2, is KAGVTQTPRYLIKTRGQQVTLSCSPISGHRSVSWYQQTPGQGLQFLFEYFSETQRNKGNFPGRFSGRQFSNSRSEMNVSTLELGDSALYLCASSPTGTVNGELFFGEGSRLTVL.

The chain uses TRBV7-2 and TRBJ1-2; D possibly corresponds to TRBD1 (6 bases). V lost 1 base and J 1 base, leaving 7 bases between the germline ends. In germline, CDR1 is SGHTA, CDR2 FQGNSA. This CDR3 is 14 amino acids long. The CDR3 sequence: CASSLGGGNYGYTF. In DNA form, the CDR3 reads TGTGCCAGCAGCTTAGGAGGGGGTAACTATGGCTACACCTTC. Full variable domain (outside the CDR3, taken from reference TRBV7-2 and TRBJ1-2): GAGVSQSPSNKVTEKGKDVELRCDPISGHTALYWYRQSLGQGLEFLIYFQGNSAPDKSGLPSDRFSAERTGGSVSTLTIQRTQQEDSAVYLCASSLGGGNYGYTFGSGTRLTVV.